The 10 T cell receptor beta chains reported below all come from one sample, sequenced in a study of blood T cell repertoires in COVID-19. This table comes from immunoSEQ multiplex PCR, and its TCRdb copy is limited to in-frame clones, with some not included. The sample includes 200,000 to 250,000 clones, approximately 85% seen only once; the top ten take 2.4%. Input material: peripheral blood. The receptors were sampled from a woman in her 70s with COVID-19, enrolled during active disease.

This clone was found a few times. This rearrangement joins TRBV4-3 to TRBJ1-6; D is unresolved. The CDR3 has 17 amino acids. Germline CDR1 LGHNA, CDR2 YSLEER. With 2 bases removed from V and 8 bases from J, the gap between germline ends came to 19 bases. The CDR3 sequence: CASSQFRGGGIDSPLHF. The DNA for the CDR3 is TGCGCCAGCAGCCAATTTCGGGGTGGTGGTATAGATTCACCCCTCCACTTT.

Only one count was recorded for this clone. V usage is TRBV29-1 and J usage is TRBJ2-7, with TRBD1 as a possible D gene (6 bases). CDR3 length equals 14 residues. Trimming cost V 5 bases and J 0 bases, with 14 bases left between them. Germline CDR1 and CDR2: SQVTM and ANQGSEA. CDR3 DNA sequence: TGCAGCGTTTTAACGTACAGGGCCTCCTACGAGCAGTACTTC. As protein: CSVLTYRASYEQYF.

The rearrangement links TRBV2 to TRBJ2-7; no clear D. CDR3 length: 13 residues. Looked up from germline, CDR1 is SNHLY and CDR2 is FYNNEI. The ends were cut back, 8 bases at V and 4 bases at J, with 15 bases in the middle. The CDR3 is CASGVAPQYEQYF. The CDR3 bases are TGTGCCAGCGGTGTGGCACCTCAATACGAGCAGTACTTC. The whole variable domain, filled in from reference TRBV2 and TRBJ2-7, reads EPEVTQTPSHQVTQMGQEVILRCVPISNHLYFYWYRQILGQKVEFLVSFYNNEISEKSEIFDDQFSVERPDGSNFTLKIRSTKLEDSAMYFCASGVAPQYEQYFGPGTRLTVT.

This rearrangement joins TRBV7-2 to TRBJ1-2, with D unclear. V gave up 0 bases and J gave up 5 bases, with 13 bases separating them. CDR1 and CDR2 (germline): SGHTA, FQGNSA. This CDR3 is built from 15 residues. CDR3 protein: CASSLAIPGEYGYTF. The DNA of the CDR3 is TGTGCCAGCAGCTTAGCGATTCCGGGAGAATATGGCTACACCTTC. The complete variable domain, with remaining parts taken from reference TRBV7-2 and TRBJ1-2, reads GAGVSQSPSNKVTEKGKDVELRCDPISGHTALYWYRQSLGQGLEFLIYFQGNSAPDKSGLPSDRFSAERTGGSVSTLTIQRTQQEDSAVYLCASSLAIPGEYGYTFGSGTRLTVV.

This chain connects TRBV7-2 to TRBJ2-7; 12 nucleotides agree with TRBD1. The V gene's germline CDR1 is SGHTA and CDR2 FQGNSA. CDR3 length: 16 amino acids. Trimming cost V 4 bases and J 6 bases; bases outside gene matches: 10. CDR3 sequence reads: CASSSPRDRGLLEQYF. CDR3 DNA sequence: TGTGCCAGCAGCTCCCCCCGGGACAGGGGGCTTCTCGAGCAGTACTTC.

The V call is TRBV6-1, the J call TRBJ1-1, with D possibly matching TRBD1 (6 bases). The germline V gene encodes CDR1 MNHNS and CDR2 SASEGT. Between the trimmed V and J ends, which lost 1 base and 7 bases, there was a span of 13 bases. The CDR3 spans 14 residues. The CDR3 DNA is TGTGCCAGCAGTGAAGTGAGGACAGAACATGAAGCTTTCTTT. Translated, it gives CASSEVRTEHEAFF.

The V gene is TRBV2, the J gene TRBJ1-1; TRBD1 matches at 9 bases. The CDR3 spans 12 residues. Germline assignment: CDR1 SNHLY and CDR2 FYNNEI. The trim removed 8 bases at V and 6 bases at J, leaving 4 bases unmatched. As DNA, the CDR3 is TGTGCCAGCGGACAGGGGATGGCTGAAGCTTTCTTT. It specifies CASGQGMAEAFF.

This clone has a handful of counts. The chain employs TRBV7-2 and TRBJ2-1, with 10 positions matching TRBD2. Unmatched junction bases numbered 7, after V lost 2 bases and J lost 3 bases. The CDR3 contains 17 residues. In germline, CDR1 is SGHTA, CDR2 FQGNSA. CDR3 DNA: TGTGCCAGCAGCTTACGGCTAGCGGGAGAGATCTACAATGAGCAGTTCTTC. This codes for CASSLRLAGEIYNEQFF.

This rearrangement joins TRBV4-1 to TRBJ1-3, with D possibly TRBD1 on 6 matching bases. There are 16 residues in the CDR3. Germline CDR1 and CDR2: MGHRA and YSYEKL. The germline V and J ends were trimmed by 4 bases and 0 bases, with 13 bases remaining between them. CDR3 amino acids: CASSLRGGFSGNTIYF. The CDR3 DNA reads TGCGCCAGCAGCCTAAGGGGGGGGTTCTCTGGAAACACCATATATTTT.

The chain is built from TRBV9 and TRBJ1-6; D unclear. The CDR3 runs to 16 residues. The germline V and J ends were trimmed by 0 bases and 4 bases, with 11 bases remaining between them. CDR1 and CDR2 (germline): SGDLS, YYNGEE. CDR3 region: CASSVAPRHYNSPLHF. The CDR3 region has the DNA TGTGCCAGCAGCGTAGCCCCGCGGCATTATAATTCACCCCTCCACTTT. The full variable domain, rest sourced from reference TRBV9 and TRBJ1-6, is DSGVTQTPKHLITATGQRVTLRCSPRSGDLSVYWYQQSLDQGLQFLIQYYNGEERAKGNILERFSAQQFPDLHSELNLSSLELGDSALYFCASSVAPRHYNSPLHFGNGTRLTVT.